This T cell receptor (beta chain) came from a study of T cells in localized non-small cell lung cancer. With 1 base removed from V and 2 bases from J, the gap between germline ends came to 6 bases. CDR3 size: 14 residues. Germline V gene lookup returns CDR1 SEHNR and CDR2 FQNEAQ (reference sequence). Points on this clone: Its antigen is unknown.

Sequencing was performed with immunoSEQ multiplex PCR; in TCRdb, only in-frame clones are kept and a portion is missing. The sample has about 19,000 clones; around 83% are singletons. Points from the study as a whole: There was an association of higher blood T cell density with longer overall survival. Analysis by sequencing included only one tumor region, so heterogeneity remains possible.

The chain has TRBV7-9 and TRBJ1-3; no reliable D call. The material was peripheral blood, obtained before any cancer treatment. The sequence came from a man aged 40 to 70 with stage I lung adenocarcinoma. The CDR3, as DNA: TGTGCCAGCAGCTTAGAAATCCCTGGAAACACCATATATTTT. It is translated as CASSLEIPGNTIYF.